Sequencing of this T cell receptor beta chain was carried out in a study of vaccination and CD4 T cells after COVID-19. Study overall: Controls used CEFX viral epitopes (positive), HIV-1 Nef peptides (negative), or no peptide.

Within the sample, this clonotype is medium-sized. Its antigen remains unknown. V was cut by 8 bases and J by 1 base, with 14 bases left in between. Germline lookup yields CDR1 LNHNV and CDR2 YYDKDF (reference sequence). This CDR3 comprises 14 residues. Treatment indicated: approximately nine-day PBMC culture with coronavirus spike peptide pools or control peptides (ViraFEST assay). For ViraFEST, peptide pools expanded antigen-specific T cells, after which the TCRs were sequenced. With the Oncomine TCR Beta short-read assay, DNA from cultured CD4+ T cells was sequenced. TCRdb used MiXCR to reprocess the PCR reads, holding one entry per CDR3 protein. The profile shows some 15,000 distinct CDR3 sequences, less than 35% of them singletons.

The sequencing sample was made of cultured CD4+ T cells from blood. This receptor was obtained from a human donor with COVID-19. The chain uses TRBV15 and TRBJ2-5; perhaps TRBD1 as D (6 bases). The CDR3 sequence: CATGGNGGQETQYF. CDR3 bases: TGTGCCACCGGGGGCAATGGGGGCCAAGAGACCCAGTACTTC.